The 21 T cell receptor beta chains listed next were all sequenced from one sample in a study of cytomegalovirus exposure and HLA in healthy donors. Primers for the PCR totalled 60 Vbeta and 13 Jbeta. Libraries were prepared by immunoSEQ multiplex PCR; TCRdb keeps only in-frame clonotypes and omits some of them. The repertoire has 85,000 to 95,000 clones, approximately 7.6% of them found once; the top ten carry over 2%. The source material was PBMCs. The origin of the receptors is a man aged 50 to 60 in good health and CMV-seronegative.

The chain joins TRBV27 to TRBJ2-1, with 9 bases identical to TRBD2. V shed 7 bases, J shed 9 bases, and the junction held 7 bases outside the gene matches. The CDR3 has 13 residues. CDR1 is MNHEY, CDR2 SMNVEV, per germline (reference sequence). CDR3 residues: CASKLAGVVEQFF. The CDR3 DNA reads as TGTGCCAGCAAACTAGCGGGCGTTGTTGAGCAGTTCTTC.

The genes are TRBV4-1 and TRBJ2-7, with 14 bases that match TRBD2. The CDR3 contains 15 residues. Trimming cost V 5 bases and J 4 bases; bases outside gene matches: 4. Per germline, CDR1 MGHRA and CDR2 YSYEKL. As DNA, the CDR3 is TGCGCCAGCAGCACTCGGACTAGCGGGAGGTACGAGCAGTACTTC. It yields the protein CASSTRTSGRYEQYF.

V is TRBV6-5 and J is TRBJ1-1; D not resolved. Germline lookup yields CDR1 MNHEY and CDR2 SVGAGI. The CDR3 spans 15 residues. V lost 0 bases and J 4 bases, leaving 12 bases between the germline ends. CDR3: CASSYSSVIGTEAFF. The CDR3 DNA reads TGTGCCAGCAGTTACTCGAGCGTTATTGGCACTGAAGCTTTCTTT.

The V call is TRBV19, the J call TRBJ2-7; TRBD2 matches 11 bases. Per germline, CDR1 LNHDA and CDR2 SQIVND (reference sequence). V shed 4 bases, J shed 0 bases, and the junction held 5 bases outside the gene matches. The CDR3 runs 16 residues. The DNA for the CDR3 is TGTGCCAGTAGTACCGACGGGACTAGCGGCTCCTACGAGCAGTACTTC. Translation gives CASSTDGTSGSYEQYF.

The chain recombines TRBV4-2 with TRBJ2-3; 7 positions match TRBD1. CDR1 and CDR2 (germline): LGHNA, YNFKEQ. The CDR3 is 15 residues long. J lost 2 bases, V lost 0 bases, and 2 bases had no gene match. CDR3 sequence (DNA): TGTGCCAGCAGCCAAGAGAGGGGGCTCACAGATACGCAGTATTTT. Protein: CASSQERGLTDTQYF.

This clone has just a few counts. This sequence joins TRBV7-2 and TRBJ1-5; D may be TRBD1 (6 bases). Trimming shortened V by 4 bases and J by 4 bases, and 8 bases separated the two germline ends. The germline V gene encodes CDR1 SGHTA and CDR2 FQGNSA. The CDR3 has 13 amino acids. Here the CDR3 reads CASSYDRNQPQHF. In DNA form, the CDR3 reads TGTGCCAGCAGCTATGACAGGAATCAGCCCCAGCATTTT.

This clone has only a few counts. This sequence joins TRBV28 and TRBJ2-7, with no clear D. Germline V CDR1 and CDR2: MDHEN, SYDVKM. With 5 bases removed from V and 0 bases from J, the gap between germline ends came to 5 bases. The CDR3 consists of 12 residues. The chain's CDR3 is CASSTSSYEQYF. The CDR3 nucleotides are TGTGCCAGCAGTACCAGCTCCTACGAGCAGTACTTC. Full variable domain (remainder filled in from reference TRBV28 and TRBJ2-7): DVKVTQSSRYLVKRTGEKVFLECVQDMDHENMFWYRQDPGLGLRLIYFSYDVKMKEKGDIPEGYSVSREKKERFSLILESASTNQTSMYLCASSTSSYEQYFGPGTRLTVT.

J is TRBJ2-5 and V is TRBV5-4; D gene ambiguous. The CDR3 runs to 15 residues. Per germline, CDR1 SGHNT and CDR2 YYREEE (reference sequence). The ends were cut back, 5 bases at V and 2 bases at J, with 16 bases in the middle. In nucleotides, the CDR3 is TGTGCCAGCAGTAGAGGAAGAGTACTGCAAGAGACCCAGTACTTC. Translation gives CASSRGRVLQETQYF.

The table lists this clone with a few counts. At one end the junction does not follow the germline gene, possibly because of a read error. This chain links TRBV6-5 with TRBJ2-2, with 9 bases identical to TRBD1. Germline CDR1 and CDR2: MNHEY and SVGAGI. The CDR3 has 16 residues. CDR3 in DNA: TGTGCCAGCGGTTACTCCGGGACAGGGCAGGGCGGGGAGCTGTTTTTT. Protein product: CASGYSGTGQGGELFF.

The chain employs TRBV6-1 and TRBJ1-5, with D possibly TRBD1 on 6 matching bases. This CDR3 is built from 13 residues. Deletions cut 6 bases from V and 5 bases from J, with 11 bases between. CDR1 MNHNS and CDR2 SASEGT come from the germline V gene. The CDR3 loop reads CASSETGYQPQHF. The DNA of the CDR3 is TGTGCCAGCAGCGAGACAGGTTATCAGCCCCAGCATTTT.

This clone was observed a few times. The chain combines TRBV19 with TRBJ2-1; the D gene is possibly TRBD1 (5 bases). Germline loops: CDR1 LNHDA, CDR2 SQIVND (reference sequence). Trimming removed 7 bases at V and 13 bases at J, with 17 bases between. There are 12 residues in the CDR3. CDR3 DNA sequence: TGTGCCAGTAACATACCGGACAAAACCCAGTTCTTC. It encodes CASNIPDKTQFF.

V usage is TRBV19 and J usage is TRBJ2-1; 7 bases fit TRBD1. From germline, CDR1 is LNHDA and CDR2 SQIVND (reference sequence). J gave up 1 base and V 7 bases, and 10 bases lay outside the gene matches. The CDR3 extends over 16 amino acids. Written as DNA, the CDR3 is TGTGCCAGTAAGGGGGCCTACCATAGATCCTACAATGAGCAGTTCTTC. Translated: CASKGAYHRSYNEQFF.

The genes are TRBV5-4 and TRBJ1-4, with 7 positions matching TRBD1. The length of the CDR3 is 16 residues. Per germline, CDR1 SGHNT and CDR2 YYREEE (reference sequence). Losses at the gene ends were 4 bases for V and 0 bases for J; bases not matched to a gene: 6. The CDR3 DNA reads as TGTGCCAGCAGCCGCGGACAGGATGCAACTAATGAAAAACTGTTTTTT. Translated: CASSRGQDATNEKLFF.

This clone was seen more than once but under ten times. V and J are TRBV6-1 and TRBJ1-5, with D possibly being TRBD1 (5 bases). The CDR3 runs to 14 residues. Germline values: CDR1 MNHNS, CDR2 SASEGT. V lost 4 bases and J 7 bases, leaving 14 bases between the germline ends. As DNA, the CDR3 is TGTGCCAGCAGTGGCCGACAGACCGGCCAGCCCCAGCATTTT. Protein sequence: CASSGRQTGQPQHF.

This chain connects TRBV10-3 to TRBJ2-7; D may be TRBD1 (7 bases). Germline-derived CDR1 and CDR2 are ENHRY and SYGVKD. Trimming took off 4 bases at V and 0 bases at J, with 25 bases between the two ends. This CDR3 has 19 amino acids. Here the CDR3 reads CAISAGRGGGAGTSYEQYF. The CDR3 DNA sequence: TGTGCCATCAGTGCGGGGCGTGGAGGGGGCGCGGGAACCTCCTACGAGCAGTACTTC.

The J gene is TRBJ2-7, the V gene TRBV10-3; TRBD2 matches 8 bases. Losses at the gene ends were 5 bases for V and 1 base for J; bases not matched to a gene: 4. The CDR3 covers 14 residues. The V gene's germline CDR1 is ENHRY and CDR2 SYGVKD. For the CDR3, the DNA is TGTGCCATCAGTCTCACGGGAGGGTCCTACGAGCAGTACTTC. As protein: CAISLTGGSYEQYF.

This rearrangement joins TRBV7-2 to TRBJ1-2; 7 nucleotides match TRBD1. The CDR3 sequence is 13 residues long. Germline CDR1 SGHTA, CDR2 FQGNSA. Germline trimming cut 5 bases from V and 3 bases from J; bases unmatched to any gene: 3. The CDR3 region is CASSPGTDYGYTF. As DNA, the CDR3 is TGTGCCAGCAGCCCTGGGACAGACTATGGCTACACCTTC.

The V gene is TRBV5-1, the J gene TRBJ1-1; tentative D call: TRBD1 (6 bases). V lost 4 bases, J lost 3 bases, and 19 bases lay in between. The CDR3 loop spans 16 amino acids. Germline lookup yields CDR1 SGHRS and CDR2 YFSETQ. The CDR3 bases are TGCGCCAGCAGCCCCGGAATATCAGGGGCGGACACTGAAGCTTTCTTT. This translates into CASSPGISGADTEAFF.

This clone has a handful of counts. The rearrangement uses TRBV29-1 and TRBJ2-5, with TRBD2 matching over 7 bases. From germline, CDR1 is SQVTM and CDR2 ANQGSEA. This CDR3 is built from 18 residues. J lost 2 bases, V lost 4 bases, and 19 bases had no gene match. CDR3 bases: TGCAGCGTTGTCCGAGGGGCCCCCCTGGCTAGCGGTCAAGAGACCCAGTACTTC. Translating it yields CSVVRGAPLASGQETQYF.

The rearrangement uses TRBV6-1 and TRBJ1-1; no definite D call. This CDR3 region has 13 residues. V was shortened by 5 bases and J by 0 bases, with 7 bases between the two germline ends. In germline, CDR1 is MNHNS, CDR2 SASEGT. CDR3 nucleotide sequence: TGTGCCAGCAGTAATACACTGAACACTGAAGCTTTCTTT. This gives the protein CASSNTLNTEAFF.

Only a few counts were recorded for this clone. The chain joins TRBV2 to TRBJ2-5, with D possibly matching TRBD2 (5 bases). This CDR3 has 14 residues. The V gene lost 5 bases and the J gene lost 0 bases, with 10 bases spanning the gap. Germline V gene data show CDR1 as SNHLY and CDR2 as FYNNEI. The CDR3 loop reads CASSITRNQETQYF. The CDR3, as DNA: TGTGCCAGCAGTATCACTAGGAACCAAGAGACCCAGTACTTC.